A selection of T cell receptor beta chains follows, all from one sample in a study of CD8 T cells in ankylosing spondylitis. TCRdb used MiXCR to reprocess the 5' RACE reads, holding one entry per CDR3 protein. The repertoire holds 470,000 or so distinct CDR3 sequences, with roughly a quarter as singletons. The specimen was blood, either unsorted or a sorted T cell fraction (not recorded which). The receptors were sampled from a male donor with ankylosing spondylitis. The CDR3 runs from the conserved cysteine through the conserved F or W.

TRBV7-9	CASSFGSSPYGYTF
TRBV19	CASRVLAGVTGELFF
TRBV19	CASRSSAGPTYEQYF
TRBV20-1	CSARESWLSGELFF
TRBV12-3/TRBV12-4	CASSPRGNQPQHF
TRBV12-3/TRBV12-4	CASSLRTSGASTDTQYF
TRBV20-1	CSAWDTPYNEQFF
TRBV5-5	CASMAGDSWNTEAFF
TRBV3-1	CASSQDLSTSLTYF
TRBV24-1	CATSDPGRGTTDTQYF
TRBV12-3/TRBV12-4	CASSPQGVQPQHF
TRBV25-1	CASTRQGYTGELFF
TRBV21-1	CASYSDEQFF
TRBV4-1	CASSHQHGQGGRPQHF
TRBV3-1	CASSRLAETYEQYF
TRBV11-2	CASSQAYEQYF